Listed below are T cell receptor beta chains from one sample, sequenced in a study of blood T cell repertoires in COVID-19. TCRdb keeps only in-frame clones here, not all; method: immunoSEQ multiplex PCR. The sample contains 150,000 to 200,000 clones, around 83% of which appear only once. The material sequenced was peripheral blood. The receptors stem from a woman in her fifties or sixties with COVID-19, enrolled during active disease. Each CDR3 is given with its conserved first and last residue. A D gene is named only where the DNA matches it firmly.

D gene: NA
V gene: TRBV30
J gene: TRBJ1-1
CDR3 DNA: TGTGCCTGGAATATACAGGGTAGGGGCACTGAAGCTTTCTTT
CDR3 protein: CAWNIQGRGTEAFF

D gene: TRBD1
V gene: TRBV2
J gene: TRBJ1-5
CDR3 DNA: TGTGCCAGCAGGCCGCAGGGGGGTAGCAATCAGCCCCAGCATTTT
CDR3 protein: CASRPQGGSNQPQHF

D gene: TRBD2
V gene: TRBV11-3
J gene: TRBJ2-3
CDR3 DNA: TGTGCCAGCAGCCCGGGGGTAGCGGGGGGGTTAGATACGCAGTATTTT
CDR3 protein: CASSPGVAGGLDTQYF

D gene: TRBD1
V gene: TRBV6-4
J gene: TRBJ2-3
CDR3 DNA: TGTGCCAGCAGTGACGGGACAGGGGGCACAGATACGCAGTATTTT
CDR3 protein: CASSDGTGGTDTQYF

D gene: TRBD1
V gene: TRBV5-5
J gene: TRBJ1-4
CDR3 DNA: TGTGCCAGCAGCCTAAACTCGGGGACAGGAGAAAAACTGTTTTTT
CDR3 protein: CASSLNSGTGEKLFF

D gene: NA
V gene: TRBV3-1/TRBV3-2
J gene: TRBJ2-1
CDR3 DNA: TGTGCCAGCAGCCATCGAAGATCGGGTCCCAGCTCCTACAATGAGCAGTTCTTC
CDR3 protein: CASSHRRSGPSSYNEQFF

D gene: NA
V gene: TRBV28
J gene: TRBJ1-6
CDR3 DNA: TGTGCCAGCAGTTCCCCGGCGGGGACCTATAATTCACCCCTCCACTTT
CDR3 protein: CASSSPAGTYNSPLHF

D gene: NA
V gene: TRBV2
J gene: TRBJ1-3
CDR3 DNA: TGTGCCAGCAGCGAAATGACAGGCTTGACAAGCACCATATATTTT
CDR3 protein: CASSEMTGLTSTIYF

D gene: TRBD1
V gene: TRBV5-8
J gene: TRBJ1-2
CDR3 DNA: TGTGCCAGCAGGCAGGGACAGTTCTATGGCTACACCTTC
CDR3 protein: CASRQGQFYGYTF

D gene: NA
V gene: TRBV30
J gene: TRBJ1-1
CDR3 DNA: TGTGCCTGGAGTGTATTCGGGAGGCCTGAAGCTTTCTTT
CDR3 protein: CAWSVFGRPEAFF